This T cell receptor beta chain appears in the sequencing data of a study of cytomegalovirus exposure and HLA in healthy donors. General observations from the study: A later analysis associated about 18,000 TCR beta sequences with HLA alleles at a 0.05 false discovery rate. Relative to equally common others, HLA-associated TCR beta chains showed greater clonal expansion in a later analysis. In a later analysis, common viral pathogens appeared linked to several of the most significant clusters. Cytomegalovirus association was assigned to more than 150 TCR beta chains.

This CDR3 has 15 residues. The V gene lost 3 bases and the J gene lost 0 bases, with 9 bases spanning the gap. Germline V gene data show CDR1 as SGHAT and CDR2 as FQNNGV. Primers for the PCR totalled 60 Vbeta and 13 Jbeta. The table came from immunoSEQ multiplex PCR; TCRdb's copy has only in-frame clones and leaves some out. The sample records about 150,000 clones, roughly 80% being singletons. About this clone: Its antigen is not known.

Specimen: PBMCs. The sequence was collected from a man aged 30-40 years in good health and CMV-seropositive. V is TRBV11-2 and J is TRBJ1-3, with unresolved D. The chain's CDR3 is CASSFQATSGNTIYF. CDR3 DNA sequence: TGTGCCAGCAGCTTCCAGGCGACCTCTGGAAACACCATATATTTT. The variable domain in full, with the rest retrieved from reference TRBV11-2 and TRBJ1-3, is EAGVAQSPRYKIIEKRQSVAFWCNPISGHATLYWYQQILGQGPKLLIQFQNNGVVDDSQLPKDRFSAERLKGVDSTLKIQPAKLEDSAVYLCASSFQATSGNTIYFGEGSWLTVV.